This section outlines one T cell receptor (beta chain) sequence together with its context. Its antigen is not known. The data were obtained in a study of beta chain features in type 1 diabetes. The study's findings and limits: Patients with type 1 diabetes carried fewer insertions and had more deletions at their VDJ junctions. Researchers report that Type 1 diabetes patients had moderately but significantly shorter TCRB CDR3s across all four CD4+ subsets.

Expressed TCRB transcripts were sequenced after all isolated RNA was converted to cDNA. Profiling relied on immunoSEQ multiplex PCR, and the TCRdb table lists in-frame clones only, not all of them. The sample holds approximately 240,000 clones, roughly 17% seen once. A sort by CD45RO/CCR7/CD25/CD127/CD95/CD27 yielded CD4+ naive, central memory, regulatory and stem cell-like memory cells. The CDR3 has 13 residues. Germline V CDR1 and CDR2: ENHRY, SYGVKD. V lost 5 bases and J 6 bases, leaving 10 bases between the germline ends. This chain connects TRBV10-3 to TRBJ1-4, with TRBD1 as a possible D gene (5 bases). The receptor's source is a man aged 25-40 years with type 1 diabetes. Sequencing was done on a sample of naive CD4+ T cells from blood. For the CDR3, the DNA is TGTGCCATCAGTCCGGGACGAGATGAAAAACTGTTTTTT. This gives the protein CAISPGRDEKLFF.